One T cell receptor (beta chain) is described in this entry. The antigen it recognizes is unknown. Base-call qualities are not available, and no considerably larger clone is one nucleotide away. The approximately 41 donors, aged about 6 to 95 years, were systemically healthy Caucasian individuals from Russia. Ten milliliters of peripheral blood were drawn from each donor into EDTA-treated Vacutainer tubes. PBMCs were isolated by Ficoll-Paque density-gradient centrifugation, with at least 6 million obtained per sample. Trizol reagent was used to extract total RNA from PBMCs, with at least 5.5 micrograms per sample. The percentages of naive CD45RAhigh/CD27high T cells were determined by flow cytometry on a PBMC aliquot from every donor. Libraries were prepared through 5' RACE. Sequencing used an Illumina HiSeq 2500. A second PCR of roughly 7 to 12 cycles was run with a J-beta primer mix and a sample-barcoded 5' primer. A template-switch 5' adaptor carrying 12 random nucleotides introduced a unique molecular identifier onto each TCR beta cDNA molecule. Each sample yielded at least 2.5 million CDR3-containing paired-end reads. First-strand cDNA synthesis was performed from all RNA using the Mint cDNA synthesis kit, with priming by a TRBC-specific oligonucleotide. Following uracil-DNA glycosylase treatment, all cDNA underwent a first 18-cycle PCR with the universal primers M1SS and BC2_uni_R. Processing in the source paper ran as follows. Normalization of each sample was performed by random selection of 1 million high-quality reads, each carrying a distinct molecular identifier. Instead of being binned into consensus sequences, reads with shared molecular identifiers were discarded. CDR3 identification, clonotype clustering and error correction used MiTCR with a Q25 quality threshold and the strictest error-elimination algorithm. A nonparametric unseen species model with Euler transformation was used to estimate a lower bound on total TCR beta diversity. TCRdb ran its own pipeline on the public reads, namely fastp trimming at Q25 and MiXCR clone calling, and kept in-frame beta chains. Identical CDR3 protein sequences are pooled into one entry, listed with their most common genes and DNA. TCRdb's processing, not the authors' own work, is the source of the V and J calls. The sample profile shows just over 800,000 distinct CDR3 sequences; approximately 67% of them were found once. Roughly a quarter of the sample is in the top ten clones.

The data stem from a study of blood T cells in healthy people across ages (dated by TCRdb to between 2014 and 2017). For context, the study as a whole: In model experiments, template switching captured about one uniquely barcoded TCR beta cDNA molecule for every two T cells. Using deep sequencing normalized with unique cDNA molecular identifiers, the study measured how TCR beta repertoire diversity changes with age. To avoid experimental bias, donors of different ages were distributed randomly across sequencing lanes. For two donors (one aged 18 to 29 and one aged 80 or older), the study analyzed two additional independent replicas of 1 million unique cDNA reads from the same blood draw. Four age groups were formed from the donors: young (average roughly 16 years), middle-aged (around 37), aged (about 68) and long-lived (around 82). On the study overall, not on this receptor specifically: A strong correlation was found between observed TCR beta diversity and the percentage of naive T cells measured by flow cytometry. Observed TCR beta diversity per million T cells fell roughly linearly with age, and a significant reduction was already apparent by age around 40. Because profiling used bulk unsorted PBMCs, naive and antigen-experienced compartments could not be compared conclusively. Because the CMV infection status of the donors was unknown, age-related changes in expanded clonotypes may potentially have been confounded. Compared with the aged group, the long-lived group had more naive CD4+ T cells, fewer expanded clones and increased TCR diversity, a pattern suggesting age selection. Estimates of total diversity from one million sequenced T cells were regarded as lower bounds and underestimates.

The CDR3 covers 14 residues, taking in both the cysteine and the phenylalanine. Only the CDR3 DNA is retained, 42 bases long and in frame from the first base. CDR1 and CDR2 (MNHNY, SVGAGI) derive from the germline V gene (reference sequence). At the junction V is shortened by 4 bases and J by 1 base, with 10 bases in between. This TCR derives from a man aged 25-45 years in good health. The chain is made from TRBV6-6 and TRBJ1-1, with the D gene uncertain. The source material was blood. The CDR3 in this case is CASSSIQRNTEAFF. The DNA sequence follows: TGTGCCAGCAGTTCCATACAGAGGAACACTGAAGCTTTCTTT.